Following are 11 T cell receptor beta chains from one sample sequenced in a study of cytomegalovirus exposure and HLA in healthy donors. PCR involved 60 Vbeta and 13 Jbeta primers. The method was immunoSEQ multiplex PCR; TCRdb's version includes in-frame clones alone and lacks a portion of them. The data contain roughly 71,000 clones, 62% of them seen just once; the ten biggest clones take up 2.8%. The sample taken for sequencing was PBMCs. The receptor set was obtained from a young man in good health and CMV-seronegative.

Concerning this clone: The same CDR3 can be traced to other DNA sequences in this sample. The chain joins TRBV30 to TRBJ1-5, with 8 bases aligning to TRBD1. The CDR3 loop spans 14 amino acids. The germline gives CDR1 GTSNPN, CDR2 SVGIG (reference sequence). The V gene end was trimmed by 3 bases and the J gene end by 2 bases; junction bases not matched to a gene: 3. Written as DNA, the CDR3 is TGTGCCTGGAGCCCGGGACAGGGCAATCAGCCCCAGCATTTT. It is translated as CAWSPGQGNQPQHF.

The CDR3, as DNA: TGTGCCAGCAGCCCCAGCGGGGGGGAGGGCAATCAGCCCCAGCATTTT. This gives the protein CASSPSGGEGNQPQHF. The chain recombines TRBV7-9 with TRBJ1-5; TRBD1 might be the D (5 bases). With 5 bases removed from V and 2 bases from J, the gap between germline ends came to 16 bases. The germline V gene encodes CDR1 SEHNR and CDR2 FQNEAQ (reference sequence). The CDR3 totals 16 residues.

This clone was observed a handful of times. The rearrangement uses TRBV7-9 and TRBJ2-1, with TRBD1 as a possible D gene (6 bases). CDR1 is SEHNR, CDR2 FQNEAQ, per germline (reference sequence). CDR3 size: 13 residues. CDR3 sequence (DNA): TGTGCTCAGGGGCTGCGCTCCTACAATGAGCAGTTCTTC. It yields the protein CAQGLRSYNEQFF.

This sequence joins TRBV6-5 and TRBJ2-3; D perhaps matches TRBD2 (6 bases). V lost 3 bases and J 0 bases, leaving 13 bases between the germline ends. This CDR3 has 16 residues. Germline CDR1 is MNHEY and CDR2 is SVGAGI. CDR3 loop: CASSYVAAVSTDTQYF. CDR3 bases: TGTGCCAGCAGTTATGTAGCGGCGGTGAGCACAGATACGCAGTATTTT.

This chain links TRBV13 with TRBJ1-5, with D perhaps matching TRBD1 (5 bases). With 0 bases removed from V and 3 bases from J, the gap between germline ends came to 9 bases. Germline CDR1 PRHDT, CDR2 FYEKMQ (reference sequence). The CDR3 consists of 15 residues. The CDR3 region has the DNA TGTGCCAGCAGCTTAGGAGGGGTAGACAATCAGCCCCAGCATTTT. Translation: CASSLGGVDNQPQHF.

The V call is TRBV4-1, the J call TRBJ1-5; tentative D call: TRBD1 (6 bases). Germline lookup yields CDR1 MGHRA and CDR2 YSYEKL. The CDR3 is 15 amino acids. With 0 bases removed from V and 11 bases from J, the gap between germline ends came to 17 bases. In DNA, the CDR3 is TGCGCCAGCAGCCAAGACCCTACTACAGGGTTCGCCCAGCATTTT. Encoded protein: CASSQDPTTGFAQHF.

This chain links TRBV19 with TRBJ2-7; TRBD2 matches 8 bases. CDR1 and CDR2 (germline): LNHDA, SQIVND (reference sequence). V dropped 4 bases and J dropped 3; count of bases not matched to a gene: 2. This CDR3 is 13 amino acids long. This chain's CDR3 is CASSSGGRYEQYF. In DNA, the CDR3 is TGTGCCAGTAGTAGCGGGGGGCGCTACGAGCAGTACTTC.

The chain joins TRBV29-1 to TRBJ1-6; tentative D call: TRBD1 (5 bases). Per the germline V gene, CDR1 is SQVTM and CDR2 is ANQGSEA. V shed 5 bases and J shed 6 bases, with 11 bases lying between them. The CDR3 consists of 13 residues. The CDR3 sequence is CSVQTVLNSPLHF. Written as DNA, the CDR3 is TGCAGCGTTCAGACAGTTCTTAATTCACCCCTCCACTTT.

This chain links TRBV6-4 with TRBJ1-2, with 7 bases fitting TRBD1. CDR3 size: 15 residues. Trimming at V came to 3 bases and at J to 0 bases, leaving 4 bases not matched to a gene. Germline lookup yields CDR1 MRHNA and CDR2 SNTAGT. The CDR3 DNA is TGTGCCAGCAGTGAGGGGACAGAACCTAACTATGGCTACACCTTC. Translating gives CASSEGTEPNYGYTF.

This clone has a handful of counts. V gene TRBV5-1 combines with J gene TRBJ1-2; TRBD1 matches at 11 bases. This CDR3 has 15 amino acids. Germline V CDR1 and CDR2: SGHRS, YFSETQ. V gave up 4 bases and J gave up 2 bases; unmatched junction bases: 4. This CDR3 is CASSRGQGANYGYTF. As DNA, the CDR3 is TGCGCCAGCAGCCGAGGACAGGGGGCGAACTATGGCTACACCTTC.

The rearrangement uses TRBV29-1 and TRBJ2-5; 10 bases map to TRBD2. Per germline, CDR1 SQVTM and CDR2 ANQGSEA. The CDR3 sequence is 13 residues long. V lost 5 bases to trimming and J lost 5 bases; unmatched junction nucleotides: 5. This CDR3 is CSVSEGLAETQYF. As DNA, the CDR3 is TGCAGCGTTTCCGAGGGACTAGCGGAGACCCAGTACTTC.